The entry below describes one T cell receptor (beta chain). Its antigen remains unknown. The germline gives CDR1 SGHRS, CDR2 YFSETQ. The ends lost 3 bases at V and 1 base at J; junction bases unmatched: 6. This CDR3 spans 16 amino acids. Diagnostic criteria for definite or probable disease, in their recently defined form, were met by the patients with Susac syndrome. The RNA input was about 0.45 to 1 ug, and it was reverse transcribed with random hexamers. In TCRdb, the immunoSEQ multiplex PCR reads were re-called with MiXCR into one record per CDR3 protein. The data contain roughly 200,000 distinct CDR3 sequences, around 94% of them singletons. This sample is drawn from a study of CD8 T cells in Susac syndrome. Study details: Patients with Susac syndrome who were sequenced included more than 5 with active disease and under ten in remission. Blood was drawn from Susac syndrome patients while they were therapy-naive, on corticosteroids, or on intravenous immunoglobulin alone. Study results and limitations: The CD4+ T cell repertoires in Susac syndrome were not clonally expanded.

Specimen: CD4+ T cells from PBMCs. This chain joins TRBV5-1 and TRBJ2-2; 7 positions agree with TRBD1. This clonotype was sampled from a human donor with Susac syndrome. The DNA of the CDR3 is TGCGCCAGCAGCTATGGGCCAGGGGGGAACACCGGGGAGCTGTTTTTT. Translated, it gives CASSYGPGGNTGELFF.